This T cell receptor beta chain was captured by sequencing in a study of molecular identifiers for immune sequencing clone quantification. Study-level points and caveats: In naive cells, clones above 20 RNA copies held under 1% of molecules, whereas in effector cells they held over 97%.

Germline-derived CDR1 and CDR2 are SEHNR and FQNEAQ (reference sequence). The CDR3 contains 12 residues. The V gene lost 8 bases and the J gene lost 8 bases, with 13 bases spanning the gap. TCRdb reprocessed the PCR reads via MiXCR and lists one record per CDR3 protein. The sample lists some 88,000 distinct CDR3 sequences; roughly 23% were seen once. In the case of this clonotype: Its matching antigen is unknown.

Sorting defined naive CD8 T cells as CD8+CD4-CCR7+CD45RA+. This chain joins TRBV7-9 and TRBJ2-1, with D unresolved. Source material: naive CD8+ T cells from blood, with Jurkat cell RNA spiked in. Indicated subset: FACS-sorted CD8+CD4-CCR7+CD45RA+ naive T cells. This clonotype was obtained from a human donor in good health. Some libraries in this study had Jurkat cell RNA spiked in. The CDR3 DNA follows: TGTGCCAGCGGCTCATACTCATATGAGCAGTTCTTC. Amino acids: CASGSYSYEQFF.